This T cell receptor (beta chain) was recovered during a study of CD8 T cells in ankylosing spondylitis. TCRdb re-analysed the 5' RACE reads in MiXCR, keeping a single row per CDR3 protein. This table has approximately 340,000 distinct CDR3 sequences, about 15% appearing once. This clonotype was obtained from a male donor with ankylosing spondylitis or in good health (not recorded which). The sequenced sample consisted of blood, either unsorted or a sorted T cell fraction (not recorded which).

The CDR3 bases are TGTGCCAGCAGTGAAGCGCTGGTTTTTGGCTACGAGCAGTACTTC. Protein product: CASSEALVFGYEQYF. The rearrangement joins TRBV2 to TRBJ2-7; no clear D. V was clipped by 0 bases and J by 3 bases, with 12 bases between them. This CDR3 has 15 residues. The germline V gene encodes CDR1 SNHLY and CDR2 FYNNEI.